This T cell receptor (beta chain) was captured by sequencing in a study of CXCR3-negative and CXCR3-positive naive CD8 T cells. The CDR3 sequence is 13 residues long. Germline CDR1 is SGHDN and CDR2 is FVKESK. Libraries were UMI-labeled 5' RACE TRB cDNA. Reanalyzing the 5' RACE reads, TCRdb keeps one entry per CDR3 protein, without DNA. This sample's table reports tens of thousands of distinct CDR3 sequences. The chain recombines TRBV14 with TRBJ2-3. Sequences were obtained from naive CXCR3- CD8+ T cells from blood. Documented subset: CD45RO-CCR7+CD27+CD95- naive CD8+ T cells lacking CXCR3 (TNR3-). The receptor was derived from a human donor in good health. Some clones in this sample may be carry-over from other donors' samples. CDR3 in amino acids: CASSQDLGDTQYF.